The TCR beta chain under discussion was sequenced for a study of early T cells in non-severe SARS-CoV-2 infection. Worth noting for this clonotype: What it binds is not known.

Points from the study as a whole: Anti-spike CD8 responses were favored in VDJdb matching, and private and CD4 specificities were missed.

Trimming took off 0 bases at V and 5 bases at J, with 9 bases between the two ends. The germline CDR1 and CDR2 sequences are DFQATT and SNEGSKA (reference sequence). CDR3 length equals 13 residues. Researchers tagged individual cDNA molecules with unique molecular identifiers. TCRdb reprocessed the 5' RACE reads via MiXCR and lists one record per CDR3 protein. Here the sample spans about 50,000 distinct CDR3 sequences, more than 10% being singletons. Sequenced here: whole blood, sampled at baseline. This chain links TRBV20-1 with TRBJ2-3; unclear D gene. The receptor's source is an adult who was a healthcare worker with PCR-confirmed SARS-CoV-2 infection or an uninfected control (not recorded which). CDR3 sequence (DNA): TGCAGTGCTAGAGATGGTTCGCGAGATACGCAGTATTTT. It is translated as CSARDGSRDTQYF.